Following are 19 T cell receptor beta chains from one sample sequenced in a study of shared clonotypes between healthy human individuals. Using immunoSEQ multiplex PCR, the repertoire was profiled, and TCRdb retains in-frame clones only, with some absent. Of about 2 million clones in the sample, roughly 95% were seen once. What was sequenced was naive CD4+ T cells sorted from blood. Subset specified: CD45RA+ positively selected. All receptors derive from a man aged 18 to 35 in good health.

This clone was counted a single time. This chain uses TRBV10-3 with TRBJ2-1, with 11 bases matching TRBD1. Unmatched junction bases numbered 3, after V lost 4 bases and J lost 7 bases. Germline V gene sequence: CDR1 ENHRY, CDR2 SYGVKD. The CDR3 covers 14 residues. CDR3 in DNA: TGTGCCATCAGTGGTCGGGACAGGGGGAATGAGCAGTTCTTC. This gives the protein CAISGRDRGNEQFF.

The genes are TRBV19 and TRBJ1-6, with 9 bases identical to TRBD1. Germline-derived CDR1 and CDR2 are LNHDA and SQIVND (reference sequence). There are 14 residues in the CDR3. With 5 bases clipped from V and 7 bases from J, the junction kept 3 bases outside the gene matches. CDR3 in DNA: TGTGCCAGTAGTTGGGACAGGGAGAATTCACCCCTCCACTTT. Translated, it gives CASSWDRENSPLHF.

This chain connects TRBV6-6 to TRBJ2-7; D is possibly TRBD2 (5 bases). The CDR3 has 13 amino acids. In germline, CDR1 is MNHNY, CDR2 SVGAGI (reference sequence). Trimming took off 3 bases at V and 2 bases at J, with 8 bases between the two ends. CDR3 loop: CASSYLEAYEQYF. CDR3 DNA: TGTGCCAGCAGTTATTTGGAGGCCTACGAGCAGTACTTC.

The rearrangement joins TRBV5-4 to TRBJ1-1; D call uncertain. Germline V gene lookup returns CDR1 SGHNT and CDR2 YYREEE (reference sequence). Between the trimmed V and J ends, which lost 3 bases and 1 base, there was a span of 19 bases. The CDR3 extends over 17 amino acids. CDR3 amino acids: CASSSDDMWPTNTEAFF. CDR3 DNA: TGTGCCAGCAGCTCCGACGACATGTGGCCTACGAACACTGAAGCTTTCTTT. The full variable domain, with the rest looked up from reference TRBV5-4 and TRBJ1-1, is ETGVTQSPTHLIKTRGQQVTLRCSSQSGHNTVSWYQQALGQGPQFIFQYYREEENGRGNFPPRFSGLQFPNYSSELNVNALELDDSALYLCASSSDDMWPTNTEAFFGQGTRLTVV.

On this clone: This specimen includes other DNA sequences encoding the same CDR3. The rearrangement links TRBV18 to TRBJ2-5; D is perhaps TRBD1 (6 bases). CDR3 length: 15 amino acids. The V gene's germline CDR1 is KGHSH and CDR2 LQKENI. V was clipped by 3 bases and J by 1 base, with 12 bases between them. The CDR3 is CASSPGTGSQETQYF. The CDR3 coding sequence is TGTGCCAGCTCACCGGGAACAGGGAGCCAAGAGACCCAGTACTTC.

The V call is TRBV5-1, the J call TRBJ1-2, with TRBD1 matching over 8 bases. Trimming took 4 bases from V and 3 from J; bases not matched to a gene: 8. CDR1 is SGHRS and CDR2 is YFSETQ in the germline V gene. The CDR3 covers 15 residues. The chain's CDR3 is CASSIRTGRDYGYTF. In DNA, the CDR3 is TGCGCCAGCAGCATACGGACAGGGAGAGACTATGGCTACACCTTC.

This chain uses TRBV19 with TRBJ2-2, with TRBD2 as a possible D gene (6 bases). V was pared by 7 bases and J by 6 bases, with 21 bases between. This CDR3 is built from 16 residues. Germline V gene lookup returns CDR1 LNHDA and CDR2 SQIVND (reference sequence). CDR3 sequence (DNA): TGTGCCAGTACCGTCGGGGGAAAGGCAATTTCCGGGGAGCTGTTTTTT. It is translated as CASTVGGKAISGELFF.

The chain combines TRBV7-8 with TRBJ1-5; possible D gene TRBD1, 5 bases. CDR1 SGHVS and CDR2 FQNEAQ come from the germline V gene. The CDR3 runs to 15 residues. V shed 1 base and J shed 3 bases, with 10 bases lying between them. The CDR3 sequence is CASSLGPGSNQPQHF. The CDR3, as DNA: TGTGCCAGCAGCTTAGGCCCAGGGTCCAATCAGCCCCAGCATTTT.

V and J are TRBV27 and TRBJ1-6; possibly TRBD1 for D (6 bases). V lost 5 bases and J lost 7, with 12 bases in between. CDR1 and CDR2 from the germline V gene are MNHEY and SMNVEV (reference sequence). This CDR3 region has 14 residues. CDR3 protein: CASSVGTPNSPLHF. The CDR3 nucleotides are TGTGCCAGCAGTGTCGGGACACCGAATTCACCCCTCCACTTT.

The chain uses TRBV2 and TRBJ2-3, with D perhaps being TRBD1 or TRBD2 (5 bases each). Germline-derived CDR1 and CDR2 are SNHLY and FYNNEI. The CDR3 runs 13 residues. V was shortened by 7 bases and J by 8 bases, with 16 bases between the two germline ends. CDR3 in DNA: TGTGCCAGCACCTCGGGACGCCTGGGTACGCAGTATTTT. Translating gives CASTSGRLGTQYF.

The V and J genes are TRBV18 and TRBJ1-1, with no clear D. The ends were cut back, 3 bases at V and 4 bases at J, with 12 bases in the middle. This CDR3 has 14 amino acids. In germline, CDR1 is KGHSH, CDR2 LQKENI. The CDR3 loop reads CASSPNVMGTEAFF. The CDR3 DNA sequence: TGTGCCAGCTCACCGAACGTTATGGGCACTGAAGCTTTCTTT.

This chain joins TRBV23-1 and TRBJ2-7; 10 bases map to TRBD1. TRBV23-1 is an ORF, and what it does is uncertain. V lost 5 bases to trimming and J lost 3 bases; unmatched junction nucleotides: 22. The length of the CDR3 is 20 residues. CDR3 protein: CASSVIAGQGPLGIYYEQYF. The CDR3 DNA sequence: TGCGCCAGCAGTGTTATTGCGGGACAGGGGCCCTTGGGGATATACTACGAGCAGTACTTC.

The CDR3 sequence: CACLTGERSTEAFF. The CDR3, as DNA: TGTGCCTGCTTGACAGGGGAGAGGAGCACTGAAGCTTTCTTT. The chain carries TRBV30 and TRBJ1-1; 8 bases are a match to TRBD1. This CDR3 is built from 14 residues. Germline V gene lookup returns CDR1 GTSNPN and CDR2 SVGIG (reference sequence). J lost 4 bases, V lost 6 bases, and 10 bases had no gene match. The full variable domain, rest sourced from reference TRBV30 and TRBJ1-1, is SQTIHQWPATLVQPVGSPLSLECTVEGTSNPNLYWYRQAAGRGLQLLFYSVGIGQISSEVPQNLSASRPQDRQFILSSKKLLLSDSGFYLCACLTGERSTEAFFGQGTRLTVV.

This chain joins TRBV11-3 and TRBJ2-1; tentatively, D is TRBD1 (5 bases). CDR1 and CDR2 from the germline V gene are SGHNT and YENEEA. V lost 4 bases to trimming and J lost 6 bases, with 10 bases between them. The CDR3 is made up of 13 amino acids. This chain's CDR3 is CASSSGSGNEQFF. CDR3 nucleotide sequence: TGTGCCAGCAGCTCAGGGTCGGGCAATGAGCAGTTCTTC.

The chain recombines TRBV6-5 with TRBJ1-6; 7 bases map to TRBD1. J gave up 6 bases and V 10 bases, and 3 bases lay outside the gene matches. The germline V gene encodes CDR1 MNHEY and CDR2 SVGAGI. This CDR3 is built from 12 residues. CDR3 bases: TGTGCCACTAGGGACAGTAATTCACCCCTCCACTTT. This encodes CATRDSNSPLHF.

The rearrangement links TRBV4-1 to TRBJ2-7; TRBD1 matches at 8 bases. Trimming cost V 2 bases and J 0 bases; bases outside gene matches: 3. The CDR3 is made up of 15 amino acids. From germline, CDR1 is MGHRA and CDR2 YSYEKL. As DNA, the CDR3 is TGCGCCAGCAGCCAACCTGACAGGGGCTCCTACGAGCAGTACTTC. Protein: CASSQPDRGSYEQYF.

The chain uses TRBV4-3 and TRBJ2-5, with D maybe TRBD2 (6 bases). Germline V gives CDR1 LGHNA, CDR2 YSLEER. The V and J ends lost 0 bases and 2 bases respectively, with 13 bases between them. The CDR3 covers 16 residues. The CDR3 region is CASSQDRTGVQETQYF. In DNA, the CDR3 is TGCGCCAGCAGCCAAGATAGGACGGGGGTTCAAGAGACCCAGTACTTC.

The chain is built from TRBV7-2 and TRBJ2-3; TRBD1 or TRBD2 may be the D gene (6 bases each). V was shortened by 5 bases and J by 6 bases, with 12 bases between the two germline ends. The germline V gene has CDR1 SGHTA and CDR2 FQGNSA. The CDR3 extends over 13 amino acids. The CDR3 nucleotides are TGTGCCAGCAGCGGGGGGCCCGCGGATACGCAGTATTTT. Residues: CASSGGPADTQYF.

The V and J genes are TRBV6-5 and TRBJ2-5; D remains ambiguous. This CDR3 is built from 14 residues. Germline CDR1 MNHEY, CDR2 SVGAGI. Trimming cost V 8 bases and J 0 bases, with 13 bases left between them. In nucleotides, the CDR3 is TGTGCCAGCGGCCGTGGGCGGAACCAAGAGACCCAGTACTTC. Residues: CASGRGRNQETQYF.